The 30 T cell receptor beta chains listed next were all sequenced from one sample in a study of CD8 T cells in Susac syndrome. Reverse transcription of about 0.5 to 1 ug RNA was carried out with random hexamers. Each CDR3 protein gets one entry after TCRdb re-called the immunoSEQ multiplex PCR reads with MiXCR. Among roughly 190,000 distinct CDR3 sequences listed, roughly 94% were seen once. Sequencing input: CD8+ T cells from PBMCs. Every receptor here comes from a human donor with Susac syndrome.

The chain has TRBV20-1 and TRBJ2-2, with 8 bases identical to TRBD1. The CDR3 sequence is 12 residues long. CDR1 is DFQATT, CDR2 SNEGSKA, per germline (reference sequence). Trimming cost V 3 bases and J 8 bases; bases outside gene matches: 2. The CDR3 sequence: CSARDREGELFF. The CDR3 nucleotides read TGCAGTGCTAGGGACAGGGAGGGGGAGCTGTTTTTT.

The chain has TRBV27 and TRBJ2-5; tentatively, D is TRBD2 (5 bases). Trimming left V 4 bases short and J 2 bases short, with 14 bases between. The CDR3 loop spans 15 amino acids. The germline gives CDR1 MNHEY, CDR2 SMNVEV (reference sequence). The DNA for the CDR3 is TGTGCCAGCAGTTATTCGGGCGGGCTACAAGAGACCCAGTACTTC. As protein: CASSYSGGLQETQYF.

The CDR3 loop is CASSLTPGQAGELFF. The DNA of the CDR3 is TGTGCCAGCAGTCTTACCCCCGGACAGGCCGGGGAGCTGTTTTTT. The chain recombines TRBV25-1 with TRBJ2-2; 7 nucleotides match TRBD1. The CDR3 length is 15 residues. J gave up 6 bases and V 5 bases, and 9 bases lay outside the gene matches. Germline CDR1 is MGHDK and CDR2 is SYGVNS.

The rearrangement uses TRBV30 and TRBJ2-7; TRBD2 matches at 7 bases. V dropped 2 bases and J dropped 4; count of bases not matched to a gene: 2. CDR1 GTSNPN and CDR2 SVGIG come from the germline V gene (reference sequence). The CDR3 runs 12 residues. This chain's CDR3 is CAWSPSGYEQYF. CDR3 DNA: TGTGCCTGGAGTCCTAGCGGATACGAGCAGTACTTC. The entire variable domain, with the rest obtained from reference TRBV30 and TRBJ2-7, is as follows: SQTIHQWPATLVQPVGSPLSLECTVEGTSNPNLYWYRQAAGRGLQLLFYSVGIGQISSEVPQNLSASRPQDRQFILSSKKLLLSDSGFYLCAWSPSGYEQYFGPGTRLTVT.

V usage is TRBV11-2 and J usage is TRBJ2-1; 10 nucleotides align to TRBD2. Germline-derived CDR1 and CDR2 are SGHAT and FQNNGV. The J segment lost 2 bases and the V segment lost 8 bases, leaving 9 bases of the junction unmatched. This CDR3 has 16 residues. CDR3 in DNA: TGTGCCAGCCTGCAGTGGCTAGCGGGAGCCTACAATGAGCAGTTCTTC. The encoded protein is CASLQWLAGAYNEQFF.

The chain couples TRBV20-1 to TRBJ2-7, with a weak D call TRBD1 (6 bases). The germline CDR1 and CDR2 sequences are DFQATT and SNEGSKA (reference sequence). CDR3 length: 15 amino acids. Trimming cost V 5 bases and J 0 bases, with 17 bases left between them. CDR3 sequence reads: CSAPPRDTLSYEQYF. Written as DNA, the CDR3 is TGCAGTGCTCCTCCCCGGGACACCCTCTCCTACGAGCAGTACTTC.

V is TRBV29-1 and J is TRBJ2-2; the D is unclear. This CDR3 is built from 12 residues. CDR1 and CDR2 (germline): SQVTM, ANQGSEA. V was cut by 4 bases and J by 4 bases, with 7 bases left in between. The CDR3 here is CSVVHLTGELFF. In nucleotides, the CDR3 is TGCAGCGTTGTCCACCTCACCGGGGAGCTGTTTTTT.

The chain joins TRBV7-8 to TRBJ2-1, with D uncertain. The CDR3 loop spans 15 amino acids. V lost 1 base to trimming and J lost 5 bases, with 12 bases between them. The germline gives CDR1 SGHVS, CDR2 FQNEAQ. The CDR3 sequence: CASSLGRLANNEQFF. In DNA form, the CDR3 reads TGTGCCAGCAGCTTAGGAAGGTTGGCGAACAATGAGCAGTTCTTC.

The chain links TRBV9 to TRBJ2-2; D perhaps matches TRBD2 (5 bases). CDR3 size: 14 residues. The V gene lost 0 bases and the J gene lost 5 bases, with 8 bases spanning the gap. Per the germline V gene, CDR1 is SGDLS and CDR2 is YYNGEE. CDR3 sequence: CASSVGDYTGELFF. CDR3 sequence (DNA): TGTGCCAGCAGCGTAGGAGACTATACCGGGGAGCTGTTTTTT.

The J gene is TRBJ2-7, the V gene TRBV6-5; maybe TRBD1 (5 bases). With 2 bases removed from V and 2 bases from J, the gap between germline ends came to 10 bases. The CDR3 spans 14 residues. Germline CDR1 MNHEY, CDR2 SVGAGI. The CDR3 nucleotides are TGTGCCAGCAGTTACAGGGGCCATCCCTACGAGCAGTACTTC. The encoded protein is CASSYRGHPYEQYF.

V gene TRBV9 combines with J gene TRBJ2-1; 7 bases fit TRBD2. The CDR3 contains 15 residues. Looked up from germline, CDR1 is SGDLS and CDR2 is YYNGEE. The ends lost 3 bases at V and 1 base at J; junction bases unmatched: 4. The CDR3 here is CASSGAGRSYNEQFF. CDR3 nucleotide sequence: TGTGCCAGCAGCGGAGCGGGACGGTCCTACAATGAGCAGTTCTTC.

The rearrangement links TRBV7-9 to TRBJ2-6; D tentatively fits TRBD1 or TRBD2 (5 bases each). V dropped 5 bases and J dropped 4 bases, with 18 bases sitting between them. CDR3 length equals 17 residues. The V gene's germline CDR1 is SEHNR and CDR2 FQNEAQ (reference sequence). CDR3: CASSRWDGPSGANVLTF. DNA of the CDR3: TGTGCCAGCAGCCGCTGGGACGGGCCCTCCGGGGCCAACGTCCTGACTTTC.

The chain is built from TRBV12-3 or TRBV12-4 and TRBJ2-2; D possibly corresponds to TRBD1 (5 bases). The ends were cut back, 7 bases at V and 3 bases at J, with 12 bases in the middle. This CDR3 has 14 amino acids. CDR3 protein: CASTPGMDTGELFF. The CDR3 DNA is TGTGCCAGCACCCCAGGGATGGACACCGGGGAGCTGTTTTTT.

The sample holds one count of this clonotype. The chain links TRBV12-3 or TRBV12-4 to TRBJ1-5; 8 nucleotides line up with TRBD1. The CDR3 is made up of 15 amino acids. The V segment lost 4 bases and the J segment 0 bases; nucleotides outside the gene matches: 2. Written as DNA, the CDR3 is TGTGCCAGCAGTTCCACAGGGGGTAGCAATCAGCCCCAGCATTTT. Amino acids: CASSSTGGSNQPQHF.

V gene TRBV15 combines with J gene TRBJ2-1; D not resolved. V was clipped by 0 bases and J by 8 bases, with 11 bases between them. There are 14 residues in the CDR3. The V gene's germline CDR1 is LNHNV and CDR2 YYDKDF (reference sequence). Written as DNA, the CDR3 is TGTGCCACCAGCAGAGATACCCAGAACCATGAGCAGTTCTTC. Protein product: CATSRDTQNHEQFF.

The chain uses TRBV6-1 and TRBJ2-7; 12 nucleotides align to TRBD1. The junction had 15 bases not matched to a gene; V was cut back by 6 bases and J by 6 bases. Germline V gives CDR1 MNHNS, CDR2 SASEGT. This CDR3 is built from 17 residues. Here the CDR3 reads CASREGQGANPVREQYF. The DNA of the CDR3 is TGTGCCAGCAGGGAGGGACAGGGGGCTAACCCTGTCCGCGAGCAGTACTTC.

J is TRBJ2-1 and V is TRBV9, with D uncertain. The V gene lost 0 bases and the J gene lost 8 bases, with 12 bases spanning the gap. CDR1 and CDR2 (germline): SGDLS, YYNGEE. CDR3 length: 14 amino acids. CDR3 residues: CASSVAVSDDEQFF. Here the CDR3 DNA reads TGTGCCAGCAGCGTAGCTGTATCGGATGATGAGCAGTTCTTC.

This clonotype has a single count. This chain connects TRBV2 to TRBJ1-3; unclear D gene. The CDR3 is made up of 16 amino acids. V lost 5 bases to trimming and J lost 0 bases, with 14 bases between them. Per germline, CDR1 SNHLY and CDR2 FYNNEI. The DNA of the CDR3 is TGTGCCAGCAGTCCCCTTGTCCCAGGCTCTGGAAACACCATATATTTT. Translated: CASSPLVPGSGNTIYF.

The genes are TRBV28 and TRBJ2-7, with a weak D call TRBD2 (6 bases). This CDR3 spans 15 amino acids. Per germline, CDR1 MDHEN and CDR2 SYDVKM. V was pared by 8 bases and J by 4 bases, with 21 bases between. DNA for the CDR3: TGTGCCAGCCGATCCGGGACTGACCTCGGTTACGAGCAGTACTTC. Its translation is CASRSGTDLGYEQYF. The full variable domain, in which reference TRBV28 and TRBJ2-7 provide the parts outside the CDR3, is DVKVTQSSRYLVKRTGEKVFLECVQDMDHENMFWYRQDPGLGLRLIYFSYDVKMKEKGDIPEGYSVSREKKERFSLILESASTNQTSMYLCASRSGTDLGYEQYFGPGTRLTVT.

This clonotype has just one count. This chain links TRBV13 with TRBJ1-1; the D is unclear. This CDR3 has 15 residues. Germline CDR1 PRHDT, CDR2 FYEKMQ (reference sequence). V lost 1 base to trimming and J lost 0 bases, with 9 bases between them. CDR3 coding DNA: TGTGCCAGCAGCTTAGAGGGAGGGATGAACACTGAAGCTTTCTTT. Protein: CASSLEGGMNTEAFF. Drawing the rest from reference TRBV13 and TRBJ1-1, the complete variable domain is AAGVIQSPRHLIKEKRETATLKCYPIPRHDTVYWYQQGPGQDPQFLISFYEKMQSDKGSIPDRFSAQQFSDYHSELNMSSLELGDSALYFCASSLEGGMNTEAFFGQGTRLTVV.

The rearrangement links TRBV9 to TRBJ1-2, with 12 bases that match TRBD1. Losses at the gene ends were 0 bases for V and 7 bases for J; bases not matched to a gene: 7. The CDR3 consists of 16 residues. Germline CDR1 and CDR2: SGDLS and YYNGEE. Written as DNA, the CDR3 is TGTGCCAGCAGCGTAGCGGAGGGACAGGGGGCAGCTGGCTACACCTTC. Its translation is CASSVAEGQGAAGYTF. The whole variable domain, filled in from reference TRBV9 and TRBJ1-2, reads DSGVTQTPKHLITATGQRVTLRCSPRSGDLSVYWYQQSLDQGLQFLIQYYNGEERAKGNILERFSAQQFPDLHSELNLSSLELGDSALYFCASSVAEGQGAAGYTFGSGTRLTVV.

The J gene is TRBJ1-2, the V gene TRBV7-9; D is unclear. V was shortened by 1 base and J by 1 base, with 1 base between the two germline ends. The CDR3 covers 12 residues. Germline V CDR1 and CDR2: SEHNR, FQNEAQ (reference sequence). Written as DNA, the CDR3 is TGTGCCAGCAGCTTAGTTAACTATGGCTACACCTTC. This translates into CASSLVNYGYTF.

This clonotype appeared once. The chain links TRBV7-9 to TRBJ1-5; TRBD1 agrees at 8 bases. Germline CDR1 and CDR2: SEHNR and FQNEAQ (reference sequence). J gave up 0 bases and V 10 bases, and 8 bases lay outside the gene matches. This CDR3 is built from 15 residues. CDR3 in DNA: TGTGCCACCGGGGGAGACAGGGGTAGCAATCAGCCCCAGCATTTT. The encoded protein is CATGGDRGSNQPQHF.

The rearrangement joins TRBV24-1 to TRBJ2-1, with D possibly TRBD2 on 5 matching bases. Trimming took 3 bases from V and 3 from J, leaving 11 bases between them. Germline V gene sequence: CDR1 KGHDR, CDR2 SFDVKD. The CDR3 is 15 residues long. CDR3 residues: CATSDGQAGYNEQFF. CDR3 nucleotide sequence: TGTGCCACCAGTGATGGGCAGGCGGGCTACAATGAGCAGTTCTTC.

CDR3 in DNA: TGTGCCAGCAGCTTATCTTACAGGAACAATGAGCAGTTCTTC. It specifies CASSLSYRNNEQFF. The chain has TRBV7-9 and TRBJ2-1; tentative D call: TRBD1 (5 bases). CDR1 and CDR2 from the germline V gene are SEHNR and FQNEAQ (reference sequence). The V gene lost 2 bases and the J gene lost 5 bases, with 10 bases spanning the gap. This CDR3 contains 14 residues. Filled out from reference TRBV7-9 and TRBJ2-1, the complete variable domain reads DTGVSQNPRHKITKRGQNVTFRCDPISEHNRLYWYRQTLGQGPEFLTYFQNEAQLEKSRLLSDRFSAERPKGSFSTLEIQRTEQGDSAMYLCASSLSYRNNEQFFGPGTRLTVL.

The rearrangement uses TRBV7-9 and TRBJ2-2; D unresolved. The CDR3 is 14 residues long. The V gene's germline CDR1 is SEHNR and CDR2 FQNEAQ (reference sequence). The V gene lost 5 bases and the J gene lost 5 bases, with 12 bases spanning the gap. The DNA of the CDR3 is TGTGCCAGCAGCCCATTGGTTGAGACCGGGGAGCTGTTTTTT. Its translation is CASSPLVETGELFF.

J is TRBJ2-2 and V is TRBV10-2; D is perhaps TRBD1 (6 bases). Germline lookup yields CDR1 WSHSY and CDR2 SAAADI. The V end was cut by 5 bases, the J end by 2 bases, with 12 bases between. The CDR3 contains 15 residues. The chain's CDR3 is CASSTGHFNTGELFF. CDR3 bases: TGCGCCAGCAGTACGGGACACTTCAACACCGGGGAGCTGTTTTTT.

This clonotype came up a few times. The chain links TRBV29-1 to TRBJ2-7; TRBD2 matches at 10 bases. The CDR3 spans 15 residues. CDR1 SQVTM and CDR2 ANQGSEA come from the germline V gene. V dropped 5 bases and J dropped 5; count of bases not matched to a gene: 12. The CDR3: CSVFWGAGGPHEQYF. CDR3 coding DNA: TGCAGCGTTTTCTGGGGAGCGGGAGGGCCCCACGAGCAGTACTTC.

The CDR3 nucleotides read TGTGCCAGCAGCTTAGAGTATGGCAGTGAAGCTTTCTTT. It specifies CASSLEYGSEAFF. This chain connects TRBV11-3 to TRBJ1-1; D uncertain. The CDR3 loop spans 13 amino acids. Trimming removed 0 bases at V and 7 bases at J, with 9 bases between. Germline assignment: CDR1 SGHNT and CDR2 YENEEA.

V usage is TRBV6-1 and J usage is TRBJ2-2; 12 nucleotides agree with TRBD2. This CDR3 is 16 amino acids long. Germline CDR1 and CDR2: MNHNS and SASEGT. After removal of 6 bases from V and 1 base from J, the junction contained 3 bases not matched to a gene. CDR3 amino acids: CASSLLAGGNTGELFF. CDR3 DNA sequence: TGTGCCAGCAGCCTACTAGCGGGGGGGAACACCGGGGAGCTGTTTTTT.